This T cell receptor beta chain was recorded in a study of T cell repertoires in cytomegalovirus infection (dated by TCRdb to the late 2010s). In terms of the full investigation: Alongside well-studied HLA-B-restricted epitopes, the peptide stimulations were aimed at recently identified HLA-C-restricted CMV epitopes, whose presentation resists viral immunomodulation. Donor HLA type was relevant to the analysis, because carriage of CMV infection together with the matching HLA type was indicated by public TCR beta signatures. Findings and caveats that apply to the study as a whole: In both this cohort and an independent cohort of several hundred donors, the cumulative frequency of public TCR beta family members distinguished carriers of CMV infection plus the relevant HLA type. The ex vivo response was dominated by HLA-C-restricted CMV-specific TCR beta clonotypes, which also provided the single most frequent clonotype in two of eight donors.

The label giving this sample's treatment or condition can be read as: in vitro stimulation with specific CMV peptide epitopes to enrich CMV-specific T cells. To note about this clonotype: This receptor's antigen is unknown. Nothing much larger sits one base from this clone, and base qualities are not available.

The reads were generated on an Illumina HiSeq 1500. The public sequencing data were trimmed at Q25 with fastp and processed into clonotypes with MiXCR by TCRdb, which kept only in-frame beta chains. Each CDR3 protein gets just one entry, which takes the most common genes and DNA from the rows behind it. Recorded for this sample are 300,000 to 400,000 distinct CDR3 sequences; about 28% of them occurred a single time. Around 18% of the sample is held by the ten biggest clonotypes. CDR1 and CDR2 are drawn from the germline V gene: SNHLY, FYNNEI. Trimming costs V 6 bases and J 1 base, and their ends lie 9 bases apart. Measured from the cysteine to the phenylalanine, the CDR3 is 13 residues long. The retained sequence is limited to the CDR3, 39 bases, with the frame set at the first base.

The receptor chain draws on TRBV2 and TRBJ2-5, with no D gene named confidently. The sample consisted of cultured PBMCs, taken from culture after CMV antigen stimulation. The source is a human donor in good health (CMV status not recorded). Some clones in this sample may be carry-over from other donors' samples. The nucleotides are TGTGCCAGCAGGAAGGATTTCCAAGAGACCCAGTACTTC. The translation is CASRKDFQETQYF.